This T cell receptor beta chain was profiled in a study of immune cell composition in non-small cell lung cancer (dated 2017 in TCRdb). Background for the entire study: Histologic subtype was assigned using H&E plus p63, CK5, Napsin A and TTF-1 immunohistochemistry, mainly lung adenocarcinoma or squamous cell carcinoma. TCR-beta sequencing (Adaptive Biotechnologies) was performed on 32 to 35 paired NSCLC tumour and non-adjacent lung specimens plus 26 tumour-only specimens. Supplementary cohort #1 consisted of some eleven lung adenocarcinoma cases with paired tumour/lung TCR-beta sequencing and with TIL populations generated to assess tumour reactivity. The subtype comparisons left out a handful of tumour specimens with TCR-beta data because those specimens were rare histological subtypes.

TCR-beta CDR3 regions were amplified from genomic DNA by a two-step multiplex PCR, with the second step adding Illumina-compatible adaptors. TCR-beta immunosequencing was carried out on an Illumina platform through the commercial immunoSEQ service. In the paper's pipeline: Two measures summarised the repertoires: productive clonality, and Top 10 Clones, meaning the percentage of T-cell templates coming from the ten most frequent sequences. Productive clonality had a range of 0 to 1, where 1 means a monoclonal population. Tumour-associated clones were defined as sequences comprising at least 0.1% of tumour T-cell templates but absent from matched non-adjacent lung, identified via log10 scatter plots. Two-group comparisons used Student's t-tests, stages used ANOVA, and relationships used linear regression, analysed in GraphPad Prism7 and R. What TCRdb holds here is the immuneACCESS table cut down to in-frame rearrangements. Part of the clones is not present; checked against another copy, under half of the missing clones reflect an unresolved V gene, and the others are unexplained. Clone size and V and J calls were adopted from that table, with D and trimming inferred from the DNA. The sample records around 3,000 clones, roughly three quarters of which are singletons. Of the sample, under 5.5% falls within the top ten clones.

The CDR3 has 17 amino acids, counting the end cysteine and phenylalanine. Just CDR3 DNA is preserved here, 51 bases in frame from base 1. In the germline V gene (reference sequence), CDR1 corresponds to SEHNR and CDR2 to FQNEAQ. After removal of 1 base from V and 4 bases from J, the junction retains 11 bases not matched to a gene. This clone counts as large (0.1 to 1%). No cognate antigen has been identified for it. No base-level quality is on record; no much larger clone is a single base apart. Normal lung samples came from the same patient and consisted of non-adjacent lung tissue collected as far from the tumour as possible, at a distance of at least 3 cm. Genomic DNA was extracted with the QIAamp DNA kit from frozen aliquots of unsorted single-cell suspensions. Tissues arrived within 2 hours after resection and were immediately processed into single-cell suspensions. Tissue was mechanically dissociated and enzymatically digested with DNase I, collagenase I and hyaluronidase for approximately 29 minutes at 37 °C, then filtered and RBC-lysed.

The research as a whole found: Smoking pack-years did not significantly correlate with tumour TCR-beta clonality. In 10 to 11 adenocarcinoma cases, maximal tumour-associated clone frequency correlated strongly with TIL tumour reactivity, whereas overall clonality did not. The reactivity cohort was only approximately 11 cases, and tumour-reactive clones were not shown to share sequences with the dominant in vivo tumour-associated clones. Nearly half of NSCLC cases had tumour-associated clones >0.5%, found in approximately 30% of adenocarcinomas compared with around 75% of squamous carcinomas.

The sequencing input was non-adjacent lung tissue. This TCR came from a human donor with non-small cell lung cancer. The rearranged chain carries TRBV7-9 and TRBJ2-7; TRBD1 lines up with 9 middle nucleotides. The CDR3 protein sequence reads: CASSLVLLRDRAYEQYF. The nucleotides read TGTGCCAGCAGCTTAGTGTTGTTAAGGGACAGGGCTTACGAGCAGTACTTC. With all but the CDR3 taken from the reference TRBV7-9 and TRBJ2-7 genes, the full variable domain is: DTGVSQNPRHKITKRGQNVTFRCDPISEHNRLYWYRQTLGQGPEFLTYFQNEAQLEKSRLLSDRFSAERPKGSFSTLEIQRTEQGDSAMYLCASSLVLLRDRAYEQYFGPGTRLTVT.